A selection of T cell receptor beta chains follows, all from one sample in a study of T cell changes during pregnancy in multiple sclerosis. Here immunoSEQ multiplex PCR was the method, and the copy in TCRdb shows in-frame clones only, minus some. This sample has 70,000 to 95,000 clones, with 90% to 95% found just once. Specimen: peripheral blood, collected after pregnancy. The receptors here all came from a female donor in good health, enrolled as a control in a pregnancy study. Each CDR3 is given without its conserved first and last residue. Fields, in order: D gene, V gene, clone size, J gene, CDR3 protein. D genes are given only for firm matches. Not all rows give a size; the values are once, few, many and, for expanded clones, a class.

TRBD2	TRBV18	NA	TRBJ2-1	ASSPPGTSGSNEQF
NA	TRBV11-2	NA	TRBJ2-4	ASSPQGRNIQY
TRBD1	TRBV27	NA	TRBJ2-5	ASRRGQGASETQY
NA	TRBV27	NA	TRBJ1-6	ASSLSSFTAYNSPLH
TRBD2	TRBV27	NA	TRBJ2-5	ASSLASGGGIQTQY
TRBD2	TRBV5-4	NA	TRBJ2-3	ASSFGRGGGPTDTQY
NA	TRBV7-9	NA	TRBJ2-3	ASSTVTDTQY
NA	TRBV20-1	NA	TRBJ2-5	SASPEETQY
NA	TRBV27	NA	TRBJ1-5	ATSSRGQRGNQPQH
TRBD1	TRBV5-4	few	TRBJ1-1	ASSKGTDNTEAF
TRBD1	TRBV4-3	NA	TRBJ2-2	ASSPQWRDRGWELF
NA	TRBV7-3	once	TRBJ1-1	ASSPLPGHTEAF
NA	TRBV4-2	NA	TRBJ1-3	ASSQDSRASTIY
TRBD1	TRBV10-3	once	TRBJ1-4	AISGTVNEKLF
NA	TRBV19	NA	TRBJ1-5	ASSTRGTNSIIYSNQPQH
TRBD1	TRBV5-1	NA	TRBJ2-7	ASSLLTGGAKNEQY
TRBD1	TRBV14	NA	TRBJ2-1	ASSPQGRKRNEQF
NA	TRBV28	NA	TRBJ1-1	ASSPEGLSDTEAF
NA	TRBV5-1	NA	TRBJ2-6	ASSGGSSGANVLT
NA	TRBV10-3	NA	TRBJ2-2	ASRSRDTGELF
NA	TRBV7-2	NA	TRBJ2-2	ASSSWAQGQTGELF
NA	TRBV19	NA	TRBJ1-5	ASSILSGSNQPQH
NA	TRBV15	NA	TRBJ2-7	ATSRDRQVPYEQY
TRBD2	TRBV4-1	NA	TRBJ2-7	ASSHAGTSGSYEQY
NA	TRBV14	NA	TRBJ1-4	ASSPRSGYEKLF
TRBD2	TRBV10-1	NA	TRBJ2-1	ASSDGGAYNEQF
TRBD2	TRBV7-8	NA	TRBJ2-3	ASVLDSGGLRDTQY
TRBD2	TRBV7-9	NA	TRBJ2-7	ASSRGLAGYYEQY